The 25 T cell receptor beta chains given below trace back to one sample, sequenced in a study of beta chain features in type 1 diabetes. Reverse transcribing all isolated RNA meant expressed TCRB transcripts were sequenced. Sequencing used immunoSEQ multiplex PCR; TCRdb keeps in-frame clones, though not all of them. The table lists some 350,000 clones, roughly 14% of them singletons, with approximately 0.016% in the top ten. Study findings and constraints: All four CD4+ subsets from Type 1 diabetes patients carried moderately but significantly shorter TCRB CDR3s.

No antigen has been assigned to these receptors. Sequences were obtained from naive CD4+ T cells from blood. These receptors were taken from a woman aged 18-29 years with type 1 diabetes.

This clone has only a few counts. This chain connects TRBV27 to TRBJ1-5, with D maybe TRBD1 (5 bases). Germline V gene data show CDR1 as MNHEY and CDR2 as SMNVEV (reference sequence). Trimming stripped 3 bases from V and 7 bases from J, with 13 bases between. The CDR3 covers 14 residues. This CDR3 is CASSLGRVDQPQHF. In DNA form, the CDR3 reads TGTGCCAGCAGTTTGGGCAGGGTGGACCAGCCCCAGCATTTT.

The V gene is TRBV7-2, the J gene TRBJ1-3, with TRBD1 identical over 7 bases. The CDR3 totals 16 residues. Trimming took 5 bases from V and 0 from J; bases not matched to a gene: 7. CDR1 SGHTA and CDR2 FQGNSA come from the germline V gene. CDR3 DNA sequence: TGTGCCAGCAGCAAGGGACAGCATCTCTCTGGAAACACCATATATTTT. Translating it yields CASSKGQHLSGNTIYF.

This clone was observed at least ten times. The chain employs TRBV4-2 and TRBJ2-1, with D possibly matching TRBD2 (6 bases). The CDR3 is 16 amino acids. The V end lost 0 bases, the J end lost 0 bases, and 9 bases lay between the germline ends. Germline assignment: CDR1 LGHNA and CDR2 YNFKEQ. This CDR3 reads CASSQDAGSSYNEQFF. CDR3 sequence (DNA): TGTGCCAGCAGCCAAGATGCGGGAAGCTCCTACAATGAGCAGTTCTTC.

This clone came up a few times. V usage is TRBV7-9 and J usage is TRBJ2-1; TRBD2 matches at 9 bases. This CDR3 is 16 amino acids long. The germline V gene encodes CDR1 SEHNR and CDR2 FQNEAQ (reference sequence). Unmatched junction bases numbered 5, after V lost 1 base and J lost 4 bases. CDR3 amino acids: CASSLVRGRGYNEQFF. In DNA, the CDR3 is TGTGCCAGCAGCTTAGTTCGCGGGAGGGGGTACAATGAGCAGTTCTTC.

The sample holds a few counts of this clone. The chain uses TRBV29-1 and TRBJ2-7; D remains unclear. The CDR3 consists of 13 residues. CDR1 is SQVTM, CDR2 ANQGSEA, per germline. Trimming pared 6 bases from V and 4 bases from J, leaving 16 bases between. The chain's CDR3 is CSVLLLGSYEQYF. The CDR3 bases are TGCAGCGTCTTACTCCTAGGTTCGTACGAGCAGTACTTC.

This clone was detected only a few times. The rearrangement links TRBV7-2 to TRBJ2-1; D may be TRBD1 (6 bases). The CDR3 is 12 amino acids. CDR1 is SGHTA and CDR2 is FQGNSA in the germline V gene. V lost 2 bases and J lost 9, with 8 bases in between. The CDR3, as DNA: TGTGCCAGCAGCTTAAGAGGGGGTGAGCAGTTCTTC. The encoded protein is CASSLRGGEQFF.

CDR3 in DNA: TGCGCCAGCAGCTTGTTTACTAGCGGGGGCTCGAGTGAGCAGTTCTTC. This encodes CASSLFTSGGSSEQFF. The chain recombines TRBV5-1 with TRBJ2-1, with 11 bases fitting TRBD2. V trimming: 1 base; J trimming: 9 bases; junction bases outside the gene matches: 9. Germline V gene lookup returns CDR1 SGHRS and CDR2 YFSETQ. The CDR3 contains 16 residues.

This sequence joins TRBV7-2 and TRBJ2-1; a weak D match, TRBD1 (5 bases). The CDR3 has 14 amino acids. V shed 3 bases and J shed 3 bases, with 9 bases lying between them. Germline V gives CDR1 SGHTA, CDR2 FQGNSA. CDR3 in DNA: TGTGCCAGCAGCTTGCAGGGCCTCTACAATGAGCAGTTCTTC. This gives the protein CASSLQGLYNEQFF.

The chain couples TRBV28 to TRBJ2-6, with 10 positions matching TRBD1. Germline assignment: CDR1 MDHEN and CDR2 SYDVKM. This CDR3 contains 15 residues. The V and J ends lost 8 bases and 2 bases, in that order; junction bases with no gene match: 3. CDR3 region: CASGGQGAGANVLTF. CDR3 DNA sequence: TGTGCCAGCGGAGGACAGGGGGCTGGGGCCAACGTCCTGACTTTC. The whole variable domain, remainder taken from reference TRBV28 and TRBJ2-6, is DVKVTQSSRYLVKRTGEKVFLECVQDMDHENMFWYRQDPGLGLRLIYFSYDVKMKEKGDIPEGYSVSREKKERFSLILESASTNQTSMYLCASGGQGAGANVLTFGAGSRLTVL.

This chain uses TRBV19 with TRBJ2-7; 7 bases are shared with TRBD1. The junction had 5 bases not matched to a gene; V was cut back by 4 bases and J by 2 bases. This CDR3 has 14 residues. CDR1 and CDR2 (germline): LNHDA, SQIVND (reference sequence). The CDR3 nucleotides are TGTGCCAGTAGTAGGGACAGTCCTACCTACGAGCAGTACTTC. It encodes CASSRDSPTYEQYF. The full variable domain, completed using reference TRBV19 and TRBJ2-7, is DGGITQSPKYLFRKEGQNVTLSCEQNLNHDAMYWYRQDPGQGLRLIYYSQIVNDFQKGDIAEGYSVSREKKESFPLTVTSAQKNPTAFYLCASSRDSPTYEQYFGPGTRLTVT.

This chain uses TRBV25-1 with TRBJ2-6; D remains ambiguous. Germline CDR1 is MGHDK and CDR2 is SYGVNS. V lost 3 bases and J lost 1, with 10 bases in between. The length of the CDR3 is 16 residues. Written as DNA, the CDR3 is TGTGCCAGCAGTGACCCACCGGGTTCTGGGGCCAACGTCCTGACTTTC. Its translation: CASSDPPGSGANVLTF.

The V gene is TRBV4-2, the J gene TRBJ1-5, with D maybe TRBD1 (6 bases). Germline assignment: CDR1 LGHNA and CDR2 YNFKEQ. Trimming took 3 bases from V and 7 from J, leaving 13 bases between them. The CDR3 consists of 14 residues. In DNA form, the CDR3 reads TGTGCCAGCAGCCAGAGGGGGGGCGAACAGCCCCAGCATTTT. It specifies CASSQRGGEQPQHF.

This clone was seen a handful of times. The genes are TRBV6-6 and TRBJ2-7; possible D gene TRBD1, 5 bases. Looked up from germline, CDR1 is MNHNY and CDR2 is SVGAGI (reference sequence). The germline V and J ends were trimmed by 3 bases and 3 bases, with 12 bases remaining between them. This CDR3 is 14 amino acids long. Here the CDR3 reads CASSYGARDYEQYF. The CDR3 nucleotides read TGTGCCAGCAGTTATGGGGCCAGGGACTACGAGCAGTACTTC.

Comment on this clone: At one boundary the junction diverges from the germline segment, which might be a read error. The genes are TRBV23-1 and TRBJ2-1; possible D gene TRBD1, 6 bases. TRBV23-1 is an open reading frame whose function is uncertain. This CDR3 comprises 16 residues. CDR3 bases: TGCTCCAGCAGGGGTGGGTCGAGCGGTTCCTACAATGAGCAGTTCTTC. Protein sequence: CSSRGGSSGSYNEQFF.

The table lists this clone with a few counts. The chain employs TRBV30 and TRBJ2-1, with D tentatively TRBD1 (5 bases). CDR3 length: 12 amino acids. V lost 1 base, J lost 9 bases, and 10 bases lay in between. CDR1 and CDR2 (germline): GTSNPN, SVGIG (reference sequence). The CDR3 sequence is CAWSEGRSEQFF. CDR3 nucleotide sequence: TGTGCCTGGAGTGAGGGGCGTAGTGAGCAGTTCTTC. The whole variable domain, remainder taken from reference TRBV30 and TRBJ2-1, is SQTIHQWPATLVQPVGSPLSLECTVEGTSNPNLYWYRQAAGRGLQLLFYSVGIGQISSEVPQNLSASRPQDRQFILSSKKLLLSDSGFYLCAWSEGRSEQFFGPGTRLTVL.

As concerns this clone: Within the sample, other DNA sequences also encode this same CDR3. The V and J genes are TRBV5-4 and TRBJ2-5; possibly TRBD2 for D (6 bases). Germline V gene sequence: CDR1 SGHNT, CDR2 YYREEE (reference sequence). This CDR3 spans 15 amino acids. Trimming removed 3 bases from V and 2 bases from J, with 14 bases in between. The CDR3 DNA sequence: TGTGCCAGCAGCTCGGGACTGGGAACGCAAGAGACCCAGTACTTC. Amino acid sequence: CASSSGLGTQETQYF.

V usage is TRBV27 and J usage is TRBJ1-5, with D maybe TRBD1 (5 bases). The CDR3 is made up of 16 amino acids. Trimming removed 2 bases from V and 3 bases from J, with 14 bases in between. Germline loops: CDR1 MNHEY, CDR2 SMNVEV (reference sequence). CDR3 protein: CASSLTASGLNQPQHF. CDR3 DNA sequence: TGTGCCAGCAGTTTAACGGCCTCAGGGCTCAATCAGCCCCAGCATTTT.

The J gene is TRBJ1-2, the V gene TRBV28; TRBD1 matches at 7 bases. Germline V lookup: CDR1 MDHEN, CDR2 SYDVKM. The CDR3 runs 12 residues. V was pared by 11 bases and J by 2 bases, with 5 bases of the junction left unmatched. CDR3 nucleotides: TGTGCCGCCGCAGGGGGGAACTATGGCTACACCTTC. This translates into CAAAGGNYGYTF.

V and J are TRBV21-1 and TRBJ1-5. TRBV21-1 is an annotated pseudogene. The CDR3 is 15 residues long. This CDR3 reads CASRWQARGNQPQHF. The CDR3 DNA reads TGTGCCAGCAGATGGCAGGCGAGGGGCAATCAGCCCCAGCATTTT.

The chain joins TRBV5-1 to TRBJ1-1; 10 nucleotides align to TRBD1. CDR1 and CDR2 (germline): SGHRS, YFSETQ. V was pared by 3 bases and J by 4 bases, with 3 bases of the junction left unmatched. There are 14 residues in the CDR3. This CDR3 reads CASSSDRGLTEAFF. DNA of the CDR3: TGCGCCAGCAGCTCCGACAGGGGGCTCACTGAAGCTTTCTTT.

The chain's CDR3 is CASSKAEARLETQYF. For the CDR3, the DNA is TGTGCCAGCAGCAAAGCGGAGGCCCGATTGGAGACCCAGTACTTC. The chain employs TRBV7-2 and TRBJ2-5, with a possible D match to TRBD2 (5 bases). The CDR3 is 15 amino acids. Germline values: CDR1 SGHTA, CDR2 FQGNSA. V was cut by 5 bases and J by 5 bases, with 18 bases left in between.

This rearrangement joins TRBV29-1 to TRBJ1-1, with TRBD1 as a possible D gene (6 bases). Germline CDR1 SQVTM, CDR2 ANQGSEA. The V gene lost 7 bases and the J gene lost 1 base, with 7 bases spanning the gap. CDR3 length equals 11 residues. This CDR3 reads CSGTENTEAFF. The DNA for the CDR3 is TGCAGCGGGACAGAGAACACTGAAGCTTTCTTT. Using reference TRBV29-1 and TRBJ1-1 for the parts outside the CDR3, the full variable domain is SAVISQKPSRDICQRGTSLTIQCQVDSQVTMMFWYRQQPGQSLTLIATANQGSEATYESGFVIDKFPISRPNLTFSTLTVSNMSPEDSSIYLCSGTENTEAFFGQGTRLTVV.

This clone was recorded a few times. CDR3 bases: TGTGCCAGCAGTTCCCGACTAGCGGGATTTCCCCTCCTGTACTTC. Encoded protein: CASSSRLAGFPLLYF. J is TRBJ2-5 and V is TRBV28; 11 nucleotides match TRBD2. The CDR3 runs 15 residues. V was pared by 4 bases and J by 13 bases, with 14 bases of the junction left unmatched. From germline, CDR1 is MDHEN and CDR2 SYDVKM.

This clone was recorded a few times. Other DNA sequences in this specimen translate into the identical CDR3. The chain joins TRBV7-2 to TRBJ2-1; D possibly corresponds to TRBD1 (5 bases). The V gene lost 1 base and the J gene lost 1 base, with 8 bases spanning the gap. The length of the CDR3 is 15 residues. Germline CDR1 and CDR2: SGHTA and FQGNSA. The CDR3 sequence: CASSLGQGSYNEQFF. The CDR3 DNA sequence: TGTGCCAGCAGCTTAGGTCAGGGATCCTACAATGAGCAGTTCTTC.

This chain joins TRBV4-1 and TRBJ2-1, with 8 bases identical to TRBD2. This CDR3 spans 16 amino acids. The V and J ends lost 3 bases and 4 bases, in that order; junction bases with no gene match: 8. Germline CDR1 and CDR2: MGHRA and YSYEKL. The CDR3 nucleotides are TGCGCCAGCAGCCAGCTACTAGCGGTTGAATACAATGAGCAGTTCTTC. Translated: CASSQLLAVEYNEQFF.